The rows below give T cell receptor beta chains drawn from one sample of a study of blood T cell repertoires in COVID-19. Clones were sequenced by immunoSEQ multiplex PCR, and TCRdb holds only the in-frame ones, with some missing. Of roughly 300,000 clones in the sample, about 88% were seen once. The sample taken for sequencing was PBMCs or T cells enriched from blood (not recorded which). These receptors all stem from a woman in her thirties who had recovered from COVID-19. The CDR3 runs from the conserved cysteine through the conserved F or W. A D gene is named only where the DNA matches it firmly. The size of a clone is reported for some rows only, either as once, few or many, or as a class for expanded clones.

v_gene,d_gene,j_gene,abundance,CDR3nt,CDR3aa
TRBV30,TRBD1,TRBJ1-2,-,TGTGCCTGGAGGGAGGGGGCGCCTCTCTACACCTTC,CAWREGAPLYTF
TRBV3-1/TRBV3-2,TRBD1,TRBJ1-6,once,TGTGCCAGCAGCCAGGGGACAGGGGGCCGTTCACCCCTCCACTTT,CASSQGTGGRSPLHF
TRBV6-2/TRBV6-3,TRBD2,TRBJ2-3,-,TGTGCCAGCAGTTTCGGGGGACTAGTGACAGATACGCAGTATTTT,CASSFGGLVTDTQYF
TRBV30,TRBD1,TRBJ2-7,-,TGTGCCTGGAGTGTCACCGGGACAGGGAGTTTAGTGCAGTACTTC,CAWSVTGTGSLVQYF
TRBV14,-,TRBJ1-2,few,TGTGCCAGCAGCCGTGGAGGCACATTCTATGGCTACACCTTC,CASSRGGTFYGYTF
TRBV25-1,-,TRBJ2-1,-,TGTGCCAGCAGTGTACCAGGACACCCGGGGGGCTATGAGCAGTTCTTC,CASSVPGHPGGYEQFF
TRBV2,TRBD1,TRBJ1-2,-,TGTGCCAGCAGTGAGCTCCTCGGGACAGGGACCCTAAATGGCTACACCTTC,CASSELLGTGTLNGYTF
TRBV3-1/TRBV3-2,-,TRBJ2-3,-,TGTGCCAGCAGCCAAGCGGGTCTCACAGATACGCAGTATTTT,CASSQAGLTDTQYF
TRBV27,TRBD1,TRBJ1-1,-,TGTGCCAGCAGTCCATACAGGGGGCGCTTGGACACTGAAGCTTTCTTT,CASSPYRGRLDTEAFF
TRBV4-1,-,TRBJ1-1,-,TGCGCCAGCAGCCAAACGGGGAACACTGAAGCTTTCTTT,CASSQTGNTEAFF
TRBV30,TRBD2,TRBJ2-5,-,TGTGCCTGGAGTATAGCGGGGGGCACCCAAGAGACCCAGTACTTC,CAWSIAGGTQETQYF
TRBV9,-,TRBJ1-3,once,TGTGCCAGCAGCGCAACAGGGATTTCTGGAAACACCATATATTTT,CASSATGISGNTIYF
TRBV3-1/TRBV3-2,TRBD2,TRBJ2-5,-,TGTGCCAGCAGCCACGACGGGAGGGACGTTTTCGAGGCCCAGTACTTC,CASSHDGRDVFEAQYF
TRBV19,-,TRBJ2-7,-,TGTGCCACCACCTTCGGCACAGGGTCCTACGAGCAGTACTTC,CATTFGTGSYEQYF
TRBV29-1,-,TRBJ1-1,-,TGCAGCGTTGGGCCCAGGGTAGGCTCTGAAGCTTTCTTT,CSVGPRVGSEAFF
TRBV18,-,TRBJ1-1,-,TGTGCCAGCTCACCATCATCGAACACTGAAGCTTTCTTT,CASSPSSNTEAFF
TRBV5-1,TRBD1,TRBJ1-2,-,TGCGCCAGCAGCCCCGAGGGACAGCCCCTCTATGGCTACACCTTC,CASSPEGQPLYGYTF
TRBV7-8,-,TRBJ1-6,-,TGTGCCAGCAGCGCAGCGAACAATATCGGGACACTCCATAATTCACCCCTCCACTTT,CASSAANNIGTLHNSPLHF
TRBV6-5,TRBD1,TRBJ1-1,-,TGTGCCAGCAGTTACGCACAGGGGAAAGGTGAAGCTTTCTTT,CASSYAQGKGEAFF
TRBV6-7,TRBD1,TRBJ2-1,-,TGTGCCAGCAGTTACTCGAAAGGTGGCCCGGGGACAGGGGGCTTTAGGTGGAATGAGCAGTTCTTC,CASSYSKGGPGTGGFRWNEQFF
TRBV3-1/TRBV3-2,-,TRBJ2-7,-,TGTGCCAGCAGCCAAGCCCCGACTGAAGCCTACGAGCAGTACTTC,CASSQAPTEAYEQYF
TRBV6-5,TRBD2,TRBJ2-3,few,TGTGCCAGCAGTTACTCGGGGGGGAACACAGATACGCAGTATTTT,CASSYSGGNTDTQYF
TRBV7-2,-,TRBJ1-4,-,TGTGCCAGCAGCTTAGGTGGCTTTGAAAAACTGTTTTTT,CASSLGGFEKLFF
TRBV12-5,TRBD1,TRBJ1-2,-,TGTGCTAGTGGTCCGGGACAGGGAAGAAGTGGCTACACCTTC,CASGPGQGRSGYTF
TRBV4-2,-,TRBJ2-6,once,TGTGCCAGCAGCCAAGGAGGGGGGGTCCCTGGGGCCAACGTCCTGACTTTC,CASSQGGGVPGANVLTF
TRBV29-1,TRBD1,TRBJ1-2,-,TGCAGCGCCTGGACAGGGCCCTATGGCTACACCTTC,CSAWTGPYGYTF
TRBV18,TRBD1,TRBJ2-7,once,TGTGCCAGCTCACCATTTGGACAGGTCTACGAGCAGTACTTC,CASSPFGQVYEQYF
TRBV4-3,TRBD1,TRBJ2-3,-,TGCGCCAGCAGCCCGGACAGGGTGGGCACAGATACGCAGTATTTT,CASSPDRVGTDTQYF
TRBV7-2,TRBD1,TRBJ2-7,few,TGTGCCAGCAGCTTCCCCCGGGACAGGACGGTTGACTACGAGCAGTACTTC,CASSFPRDRTVDYEQYF
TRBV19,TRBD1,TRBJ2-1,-,TGTGCCAGTAGCCACACCGGGGGGACAGGGGACAATGAGCAGTTCTTC,CASSHTGGTGDNEQFF
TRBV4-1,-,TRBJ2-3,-,TGCGCCAGCAGCCAAGTACAGCGGCCCGGAACGCAGTATTTT,CASSQVQRPGTQYF
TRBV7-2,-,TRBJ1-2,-,TGTGCCAGCAGCTTAGTTCAGGGTCGGGAGAATGGCTACACCTTC,CASSLVQGRENGYTF
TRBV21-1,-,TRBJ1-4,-,TGTGCCAGCAGCATTGACAGGGAGGGACTAGCTAATGAAAAACTGTTTTTT,CASSIDREGLANEKLFF
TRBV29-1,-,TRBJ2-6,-,TGCAGCGTTGTAGGGGAATCTGGGGCCAACGTCCTGACTTTC,CSVVGESGANVLTF
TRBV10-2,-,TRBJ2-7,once,TGCGCCAGCGATTGGGGTAGCGGTGCCTACGAGCAGTACTTC,CASDWGSGAYEQYF
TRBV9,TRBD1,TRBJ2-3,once,TGTGCCAGCAGCGCCCTAATGACAGGGACCACAGATACGCAGTATTTT,CASSALMTGTTDTQYF
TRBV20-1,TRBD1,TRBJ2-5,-,TGCAGTGCTAGTCATTCGGACAGGGTAGGGGAGACCCAGTACTTC,CSASHSDRVGETQYF
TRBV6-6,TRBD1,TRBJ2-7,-,TGTGCCAGCAGTTCCGACAGGGGCTACGAGCAGTACTTC,CASSSDRGYEQYF
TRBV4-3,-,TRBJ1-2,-,TGCGCCAGCAGCCAAGATACAAACTATGGCTACACCTTC,CASSQDTNYGYTF
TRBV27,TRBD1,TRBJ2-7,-,TGTGCCAGCACTGAGACAGGGGTGTCTCACGAGCAGTACTTC,CASTETGVSHEQYF
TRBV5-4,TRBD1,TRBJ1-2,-,TGTGCCAGCAGCATCCCGACAGGGGATGATGGCTACACCTTC,CASSIPTGDDGYTF
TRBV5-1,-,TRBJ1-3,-,TGCGCCAGCAGCCCCGGGGAGCGGTCTGGAAACACCATATATTTT,CASSPGERSGNTIYF
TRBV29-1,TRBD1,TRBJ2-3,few,TGCAGCGTTAAGGGACAGTACACAGATACGCAGTATTTT,CSVKGQYTDTQYF
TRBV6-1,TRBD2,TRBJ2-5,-,TGTGCCAGCAGTGAAGTTTTCGGGGGGGGCCGAGAGACCCAGTACTTC,CASSEVFGGGRETQYF
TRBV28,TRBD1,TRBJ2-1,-,TGTGCCAGCAGTCCGACCGGACAGGGAGGAATAGATGAGCAGTTCTTC,CASSPTGQGGIDEQFF
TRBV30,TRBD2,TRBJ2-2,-,TGTGCCTGGAGGAGACGCGGGGGCCTAGCGGGCGTCGCGAACACCGGGGAGCTGTTTTTT,CAWRRRGGLAGVANTGELFF
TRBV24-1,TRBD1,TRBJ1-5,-,TGTGCCACCAGGGCTAGCGGGACAGGGGAAAATCAGCCCCAGCATTTT,CATRASGTGENQPQHF
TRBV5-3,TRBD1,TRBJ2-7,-,TGTGCCAGAAGCTGGGGACAGGACTACGAGCAGTACTTC,CARSWGQDYEQYF
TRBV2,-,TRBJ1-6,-,TGTGCCAGCAATCAGGGAGGTGGTGGATCACCCCTCCACTTT,CASNQGGGGSPLHF
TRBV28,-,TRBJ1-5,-,TGTGCCAGCGCCTCGACTCCTAATCAGCCCCAGCATTTT,CASASTPNQPQHF
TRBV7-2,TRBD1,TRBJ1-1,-,TGTGCCAGCAGCTTGGTCCGGGACAGGAAGAACACTGAAGCTTTCTTT,CASSLVRDRKNTEAFF
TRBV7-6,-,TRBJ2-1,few,TGTGCCAGCAGCTTACTCTTAGCGAACTACAATGAGCAGTTCTTC,CASSLLLANYNEQFF